The sequence of this T cell receptor beta chain was determined in a study of spatial heterogeneity in lung cancer. TCR cDNA molecules each had a unique molecular identifier. TCRdb re-derived calls from the 5' RACE reads in MiXCR, one entry per CDR3 protein. The sample consists of approximately 93,000 distinct CDR3 sequences, 19% of them appearing once. Study observations and caveats: The appearance of ubiquitous expanded tumor TCRs in blood was greater at resection than follow-up.

Time point defined: blood at routine non-recurrence follow-up after resection. The CDR3 covers 13 residues. Germline loops: CDR1 MDHEN, CDR2 SYDVKM. The V and J ends lost 7 bases and 0 bases respectively, with 9 bases between them. As regards this clonotype: Its specificity is unknown.

This rearrangement joins TRBV28 to TRBJ1-1; D not certain. This TCR was sampled from a male donor with early-stage non-small cell lung cancer. Source: PBMCs, taken at follow-up. The CDR3 loop is CASIAWVNTEAFF. The CDR3 DNA reads as TGTGCCAGCATCGCTTGGGTGAACACTGAAGCTTTCTTT.